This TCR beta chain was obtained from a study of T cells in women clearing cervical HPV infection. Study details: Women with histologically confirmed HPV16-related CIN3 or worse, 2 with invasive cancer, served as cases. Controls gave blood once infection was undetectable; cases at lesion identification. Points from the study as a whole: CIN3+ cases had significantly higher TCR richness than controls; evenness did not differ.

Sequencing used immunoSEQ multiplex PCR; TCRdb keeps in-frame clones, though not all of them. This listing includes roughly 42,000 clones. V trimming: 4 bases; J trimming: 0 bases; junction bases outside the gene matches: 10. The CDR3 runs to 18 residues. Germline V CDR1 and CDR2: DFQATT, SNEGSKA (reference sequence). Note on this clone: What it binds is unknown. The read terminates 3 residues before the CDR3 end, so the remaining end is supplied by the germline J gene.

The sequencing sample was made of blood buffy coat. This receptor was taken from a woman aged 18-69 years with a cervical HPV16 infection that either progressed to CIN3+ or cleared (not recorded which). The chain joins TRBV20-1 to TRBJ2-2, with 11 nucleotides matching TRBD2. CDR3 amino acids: CSATLAGVGGANTGELFF. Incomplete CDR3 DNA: TGCAGTGCTACACTAGCGGGAGTAGGGGGGGCGAACACCGGGGAG.